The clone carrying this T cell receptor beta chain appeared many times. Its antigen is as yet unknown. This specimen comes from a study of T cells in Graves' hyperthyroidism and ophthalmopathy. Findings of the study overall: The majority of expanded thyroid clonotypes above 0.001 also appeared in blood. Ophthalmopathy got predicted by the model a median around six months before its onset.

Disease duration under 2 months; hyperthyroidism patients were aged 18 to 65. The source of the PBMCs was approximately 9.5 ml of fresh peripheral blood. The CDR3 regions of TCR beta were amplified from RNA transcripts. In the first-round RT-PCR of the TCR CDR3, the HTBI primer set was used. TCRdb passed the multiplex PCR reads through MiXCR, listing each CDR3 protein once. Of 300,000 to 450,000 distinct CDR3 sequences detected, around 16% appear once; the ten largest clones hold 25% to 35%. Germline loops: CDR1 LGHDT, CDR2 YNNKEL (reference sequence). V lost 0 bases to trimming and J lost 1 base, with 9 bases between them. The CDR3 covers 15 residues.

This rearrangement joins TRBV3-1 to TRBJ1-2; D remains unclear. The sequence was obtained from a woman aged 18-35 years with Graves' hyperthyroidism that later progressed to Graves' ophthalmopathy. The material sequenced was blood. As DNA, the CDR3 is TGTGCCAGCAGCCAAGAGCCGGGAGGTAACTATGGCTACACCTTC. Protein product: CASSQEPGGNYGYTF.